Each of the 28 T cell receptor beta chains below was sequenced from the same sample in a study of shared clonotypes between healthy human individuals. Profiling relied on immunoSEQ multiplex PCR, and the TCRdb table lists in-frame clones only, not all of them. The sample yields 550,000 to 700,000 clones, 73% seen once. Input material: memory CD4+ T cells sorted from blood. Subset: CD45RA-negative fraction. Every receptor here comes from a woman aged 30 to 39 in good health.

The chain combines TRBV10-3 with TRBJ2-2; TRBD2 agrees at 9 bases. Germline V lookup: CDR1 ENHRY, CDR2 SYGVKD. With V trimmed by 6 bases and J by 6 bases, 2 bases remained unmatched. The CDR3 is 13 residues long. CDR3 amino acids: CAIRGTSSGELFF. The CDR3 bases are TGTGCCATCAGAGGGACTAGCTCCGGGGAGCTGTTTTTT.

The chain recombines TRBV6-5 with TRBJ2-3, with 7 bases lining up with TRBD2. The junction had 6 bases not matched to a gene; V was cut back by 2 bases and J by 4 bases. The CDR3 is 15 amino acids. The germline V gene has CDR1 MNHEY and CDR2 SVGAGI. The CDR3 DNA is TGTGCCAGCAGTTACGGGGGAGGGGCGGCAGATACGCAGTATTTT. Its translation is CASSYGGGAADTQYF.

This clone was recorded only once. V gene TRBV5-6 combines with J gene TRBJ2-1; 8 bases map to TRBD1. Germline V lookup: CDR1 SGHDT, CDR2 YYEEEE. Trimming cost V 2 bases and J 0 bases; bases outside gene matches: 4. The CDR3 sequence is 16 residues long. The CDR3 DNA reads as TGTGCCAGCAGCTTCCAGGGGGCGAGCTCCTACAATGAGCAGTTCTTC. It encodes CASSFQGASSYNEQFF.

The CDR3 reads CASSQDVALGYTF. The CDR3 DNA sequence: TGCGCCAGCAGCCAAGATGTAGCACTTGGCTACACCTTC. The chain uses TRBV4-1 and TRBJ1-2; no clear D gene. Trimming cost V 0 bases and J 7 bases, with 9 bases left between them. Looked up from germline, CDR1 is MGHRA and CDR2 is YSYEKL. This CDR3 comprises 13 residues.

This chain links TRBV19 with TRBJ2-2; D ambiguous. V lost 5 bases to trimming and J lost 2 bases, with 9 bases between them. Germline assignment: CDR1 LNHDA and CDR2 SQIVND (reference sequence). CDR3 size: 14 residues. CDR3 DNA: TGTGCCAGTAGTGTGAACCCCAACACCGGGGAGCTGTTTTTT. It translates to CASSVNPNTGELFF.

This clone showed up many times. The chain is built from TRBV27 and TRBJ2-2, with 7 bases identical to TRBD1. This CDR3 region has 16 residues. Germline CDR1 is MNHEY and CDR2 is SMNVEV (reference sequence). The trim removed 3 bases at V and 2 bases at J, leaving 6 bases unmatched. The DNA for the CDR3 is TGTGCCAGCAGTTTTTCGGACAGGCTAAACACCGGGGAGCTGTTTTTT. It specifies CASSFSDRLNTGELFF.

The chain combines TRBV6-5 with TRBJ2-7; D gene uncertain. The length of the CDR3 is 15 residues. Trimming removed 0 bases from V and 2 bases from J, with 11 bases in between. Per the germline V gene, CDR1 is MNHEY and CDR2 is SVGAGI. The CDR3 here is CASSYSWQKAYEQYF. CDR3 nucleotides: TGTGCCAGCAGTTACTCTTGGCAGAAGGCCTACGAGCAGTACTTC.

The chain couples TRBV9 to TRBJ2-7; D possibly uses TRBD1 or TRBD2 (5 bases each). The CDR3 is made up of 16 amino acids. Trimming took 0 bases from V and 7 from J, leaving 20 bases between them. Germline V gene lookup returns CDR1 SGDLS and CDR2 YYNGEE. CDR3: CASSVGGQGFLVEQYF. The DNA of the CDR3 is TGTGCCAGCAGCGTAGGAGGGCAGGGTTTTCTTGTGGAGCAGTACTTC.

This sequence joins TRBV28 and TRBJ1-5, with D hard to call. There are 15 residues in the CDR3. The ends were cut back, 2 bases at V and 4 bases at J, with 12 bases in the middle. CDR1 and CDR2 from the germline V gene are MDHEN and SYDVKM. This CDR3 is CASSLVTLSNQPQHF. CDR3 nucleotides: TGTGCCAGCAGTTTAGTCACCCTGTCTAATCAGCCCCAGCATTTT.

This clone was counted between two and nine times. The rearrangement uses TRBV6-5 and TRBJ2-3; 9 bases map to TRBD1. There are 14 residues in the CDR3. After removal of 5 bases from V and 8 bases from J, the junction contained 8 bases not matched to a gene. Germline CDR1 reads MNHEY; CDR2 reads SVGAGI. CDR3: CASSTGQGLATQYF. The DNA for the CDR3 is TGTGCCAGCAGTACGGGACAGGGTCTCGCTACGCAGTATTTT.

The rearrangement links TRBV2 to TRBJ2-1; 8 nucleotides agree with TRBD2. After removal of 5 bases from V and 10 bases from J, the junction contained 10 bases not matched to a gene. The CDR3 totals 14 residues. The germline gives CDR1 SNHLY, CDR2 FYNNEI. CDR3 bases: TGTGCCAGCAGTCCAAGGACTAGCATTACGGAGCAGTTCTTC. Translated: CASSPRTSITEQFF.

In regard to this clone: The identical CDR3 is also encoded by other nucleotide sequences in the sample. The chain recombines TRBV30 with TRBJ2-2; 10 bases line up with TRBD1. Looked up from germline, CDR1 is GTSNPN and CDR2 is SVGIG (reference sequence). V shed 3 bases and J 5 bases; nucleotides not matched to a gene: 3. CDR3 size: 14 residues. This CDR3 is CAWRGTGDTGELFF. CDR3 in DNA: TGTGCCTGGAGGGGGACAGGGGATACCGGGGAGCTGTTTTTT.

The chain combines TRBV14 with TRBJ2-1, with 11 bases lining up with TRBD2. Germline trimming cut 6 bases from V and 9 bases from J; bases unmatched to any gene: 7. CDR3 length equals 14 residues. From germline, CDR1 is SGHDN and CDR2 FVKESK. The CDR3 is CASSLLAGVGEQFF. CDR3 DNA: TGTGCCAGCAGTTTACTAGCGGGAGTGGGTGAGCAGTTCTTC.

The chain employs TRBV7-9 and TRBJ2-1, with TRBD2 matching over 7 bases. With V trimmed by 8 bases and J by 0 bases, 7 bases remained unmatched. The CDR3 totals 15 residues. Germline CDR1 SEHNR, CDR2 FQNEAQ (reference sequence). The CDR3 loop is CASGAGASSYNEQFF. CDR3 nucleotide sequence: TGTGCCAGCGGGGCGGGAGCGAGCTCCTACAATGAGCAGTTCTTC.

This sequence joins TRBV28 and TRBJ2-5; D may be TRBD1 (5 bases). Trimming cost V 9 bases and J 5 bases, with 16 bases left between them. This CDR3 region has 13 residues. The germline V gene has CDR1 MDHEN and CDR2 SYDVKM. The chain's CDR3 is CASHPAGQETQYF. DNA for the CDR3: TGTGCCAGTCATCCGGCAGGGCAGGAGACCCAGTACTTC.

This clone has more than one count but fewer than ten. The chain uses TRBV2 and TRBJ1-1; the match to TRBD1 covers 7 bases. The J segment lost 7 bases and the V segment lost 6 bases, leaving 2 bases of the junction unmatched. The V gene's germline CDR1 is SNHLY and CDR2 FYNNEI. This CDR3 contains 11 residues. The CDR3 region has the DNA TGTGCCAGCAGCCGGGACAGTGAAGCTTTCTTT. Protein: CASSRDSEAFF.

This clone was observed a few times. This chain links TRBV7-3 with TRBJ2-5, with D possibly TRBD2 on 6 matching bases. Between the trimmed V and J ends, which lost 0 bases and 4 bases, there was a span of 15 bases. The V gene's germline CDR1 is SGHTA and CDR2 FQGTGA. The CDR3 totals 16 residues. The CDR3 spells CASSLTGLGSRETQYF. CDR3 in DNA: TGTGCCAGCAGCTTAACGGGCCTCGGGAGTCGAGAGACCCAGTACTTC.

V and J are TRBV10-1 and TRBJ2-7, with D hard to call. Trimming left V 2 bases short and J 3 bases short, with 8 bases between. This CDR3 spans 13 amino acids. The V gene's germline CDR1 is WNHNN and CDR2 SYGVQD (reference sequence). The CDR3 nucleotides read TGCGCCAGCAGTGAGGCGACATTCTACGAGCAGTACTTC. Residues: CASSEATFYEQYF.

The J gene is TRBJ2-2, the V gene TRBV6-4; possibly TRBD1 or TRBD2 for D (5 bases each). Trimming stripped 3 bases from V and 2 bases from J, with 13 bases between. CDR1 is MRHNA and CDR2 is SNTAGT in the germline V gene. The CDR3 totals 16 residues. CDR3 in amino acids: CASSDGDGQNTGELFF. The CDR3 DNA reads TGTGCCAGCAGTGATGGGGACGGCCAAAACACCGGGGAGCTGTTTTTT.

The chain recombines TRBV19 with TRBJ1-3; D gene unclear. This CDR3 has 14 amino acids. V was shortened by 9 bases and J by 2 bases, with 14 bases between the two germline ends. Germline V gene lookup returns CDR1 LNHDA and CDR2 SQIVND (reference sequence). The chain's CDR3 is CASQEGFTGNTIYF. In DNA form, the CDR3 reads TGTGCCAGCCAGGAGGGTTTTACTGGAAACACCATATATTTT.

V gene TRBV29-1 combines with J gene TRBJ1-4; D is uncertain. Germline CDR1 is SQVTM and CDR2 is ANQGSEA. The CDR3 length is 11 residues. The V end was cut by 3 bases, the J end by 10 bases, with 9 bases between. CDR3 sequence: CSVDRAGKLFF. In DNA form, the CDR3 reads TGCAGCGTTGACCGGGCAGGAAAACTGTTTTTT.

Notes on this clone: Sequence at one end of the junction differs from germline and may be a read error. V usage is TRBV9 and J usage is TRBJ1-4; D is unclear. From germline, CDR1 is SGDLS and CDR2 YYNGEE. The CDR3 has 14 residues. The CDR3 region is CASSPRIMTETLFF. DNA of the CDR3: TGTGCCAGCAGCCCAAGGATTATGACGGAAACACTGTTTTTT.

The chain employs TRBV4-2 and TRBJ1-1; weak D call: TRBD1 (5 bases). Germline CDR1 and CDR2: LGHNA and YNFKEQ. This CDR3 region has 14 residues. V lost 0 bases to trimming and J lost 5 bases, with 10 bases between them. DNA for the CDR3: TGTGCCAGCAGCCAAGACCCGTGGGGGACTGAAGCTTTCTTT. Its translation: CASSQDPWGTEAFF.

The chain joins TRBV28 to TRBJ2-2; D is unresolved. The CDR3 has 15 residues. Per the germline V gene, CDR1 is MDHEN and CDR2 is SYDVKM. Trimming took 3 bases from V and 4 from J, leaving 12 bases between them. The CDR3 coding sequence is TGTGCCAGCAGTTTGTTGGTCTCGACCACCGGGGAGCTGTTTTTT. It encodes CASSLLVSTTGELFF. Full variable domain (rest looked up from reference TRBV28 and TRBJ2-2): DVKVTQSSRYLVKRTGEKVFLECVQDMDHENMFWYRQDPGLGLRLIYFSYDVKMKEKGDIPEGYSVSREKKERFSLILESASTNQTSMYLCASSLLVSTTGELFFGEGSRLTVL.

This chain connects TRBV5-1 to TRBJ2-5; 8 bases are shared with TRBD1. The CDR3 spans 15 residues. After removal of 0 bases from V and 5 bases from J, the junction contained 6 bases not matched to a gene. Germline CDR1 is SGHRS and CDR2 is YFSETQ. The CDR3 protein is CASSLGSTGVETQYF. In DNA, the CDR3 is TGCGCCAGCAGCTTGGGGTCGACAGGGGTGGAGACCCAGTACTTC. The variable domain in full, completed from reference TRBV5-1 and TRBJ2-5, reads KAGVTQTPRYLIKTRGQQVTLSCSPISGHRSVSWYQQTPGQGLQFLFEYFSETQRNKGNFPGRFSGRQFSNSRSEMNVSTLELGDSALYLCASSLGSTGVETQYFGPGTRLLVL.

This clone was seen a single time. This chain links TRBV5-6 with TRBJ1-4; TRBD1 matches at 7 bases. The germline V gene encodes CDR1 SGHDT and CDR2 YYEEEE. CDR3 length: 14 residues. The V segment lost 5 bases and the J segment 5 bases; nucleotides outside the gene matches: 6. The CDR3 DNA sequence: TGTGCCAGCAGGGCGACAGGGTTGAATGAAAAACTGTTTTTT. Protein product: CASRATGLNEKLFF. Full variable domain (outside the CDR3, taken from reference TRBV5-6 and TRBJ1-4): DAGVTQSPTHLIKTRGQQVTLRCSPKSGHDTVSWYQQALGQGPQFIFQYYEEEERQRGNFPDRFSGHQFPNYSSELNVNALLLGDSALYLCASRATGLNEKLFFGSGTQLSVL.

The V call is TRBV7-9, the J call TRBJ2-5; TRBD1 matches at 9 bases. This CDR3 has 14 amino acids. CDR1 SEHNR and CDR2 FQNEAQ come from the germline V gene (reference sequence). J lost 5 bases, V lost 5 bases, and 6 bases had no gene match. The CDR3, as DNA: TGTGCCAGCAGCCTAGACAGGGGGGCGGAGACCCAGTACTTC. Residues: CASSLDRGAETQYF.

This sequence joins TRBV6-5 and TRBJ2-7; no clear D gene. V lost 0 bases, J lost 4 bases, and 10 bases lay in between. Germline V gene data show CDR1 as MNHEY and CDR2 as SVGAGI. This CDR3 is built from 14 residues. The CDR3 DNA reads as TGTGCCAGCAGTTACTCTCACATTGCTTACGAGCAGTACTTC. It translates to CASSYSHIAYEQYF.